Below are 6 T cell receptor beta chains sequenced from a single sample in a study of blood T cell repertoires in COVID-19. Libraries were prepared by immunoSEQ multiplex PCR; TCRdb keeps only in-frame clonotypes and omits some of them. The sample comprises 140,000 to 150,000 clones, about 82% of which are singletons, and around 6.5% rests with the top ten. The sequenced sample consisted of PBMCs or T cells enriched from blood (not recorded which). The source is a woman aged 40 to 50 who had recovered from COVID-19.

This clone was counted once. The chain's CDR3 is CASSLTPPGSPLHF. CDR3 bases: TGTGCCAGCAGCTTGACACCACCAGGGTCACCCCTCCACTTT. The rearrangement links TRBV6-6 to TRBJ1-6; maybe TRBD1 (5 bases). Deletions cut 6 bases from V and 10 bases from J, with 16 bases between. CDR1 is MNHNY and CDR2 is SVGAGI in the germline V gene (reference sequence). The CDR3 runs to 14 residues.

The chain combines TRBV7-9 with TRBJ1-1; D perhaps matches TRBD1 (5 bases). CDR3 length: 14 amino acids. V was pared by 0 bases and J by 1 base, with 6 bases between. Germline V gene data show CDR1 as SEHNR and CDR2 as FQNEAQ (reference sequence). CDR3 bases: TGTGCCAGCAGCTTAGCAGGGGCGAACACTGAAGCTTTCTTT. It yields the protein CASSLAGANTEAFF.

The chain uses TRBV7-8 and TRBJ1-2; a weak D match, TRBD1 (5 bases). The length of the CDR3 is 13 residues. CDR1 is SGHVS, CDR2 FQNEAQ, per germline. V lost 4 bases and J lost 5, with 11 bases in between. CDR3 residues: CASSSREGYGYTF. In nucleotides, the CDR3 is TGTGCCAGCAGCTCCCGGGAGGGGTATGGCTACACCTTC.

The rearrangement links TRBV6-4 to TRBJ2-6, with D possibly being TRBD1 (6 bases). The CDR3 is 16 residues long. Looked up from germline, CDR1 is MRHNA and CDR2 is SNTAGT. The V end was cut by 1 base, the J end by 0 bases, with 7 bases between. CDR3 amino acids: CASSDWGRSGANVLTF. The CDR3 DNA sequence: TGTGCCAGCAGTGACTGGGGGCGCTCTGGGGCCAACGTCCTGACTTTC.

The chain couples TRBV11-2 to TRBJ1-6; 9 bases match TRBD1. Germline-derived CDR1 and CDR2 are SGHAT and FQNNGV. This CDR3 is built from 15 residues. V was clipped by 8 bases and J by 6 bases; unmatched bases: 8. In DNA, the CDR3 is TGTGCCAGCGGAATAACAGGGGGCCCTAATTCACCCCTCCACTTT. Translation gives CASGITGGPNSPLHF.

The gene calls are TRBV5-1 and TRBJ2-1; TRBD2 might be the D (7 bases). The length of the CDR3 is 19 residues. Per the germline V gene, CDR1 is SGHRS and CDR2 is YFSETQ. V dropped 4 bases and J dropped 8 bases, with 31 bases sitting between them. CDR3 DNA sequence: TGCGCCAGCAGCCCCGAGGAAGGGGGGGAGCAATTGGGAACATATGAGCAGTTCTTC. Its protein is CASSPEEGGEQLGTYEQFF.